Below are 6 T cell receptor beta chains sequenced from a single sample in a study of cytomegalovirus exposure and HLA in healthy donors. Sequencing used immunoSEQ multiplex PCR; TCRdb keeps in-frame clones, though not all of them. The sample lists roughly 120,000 clones, 94% occurring once. Sequenced sample: PBMCs. These receptors came from a woman younger than 35 in good health and CMV-seronegative.

The V gene is TRBV5-1, the J gene TRBJ2-5; TRBD2 aligns across 12 bases. The CDR3 loop spans 16 amino acids. CDR1 is SGHRS and CDR2 is YFSETQ in the germline V gene. V lost 5 bases and J lost 2; bases outside the gene matches: 7. The CDR3 coding sequence is TGCGCCAGCAGGTTCGTGACTAGCGGGAGTCAAGAGACCCAGTACTTC. Its translation is CASRFVTSGSQETQYF.

This chain joins TRBV18 and TRBJ2-1; TRBD2 agrees at 12 bases. CDR3 length: 20 residues. The V segment lost 3 bases and the J segment 1 base; nucleotides outside the gene matches: 13. In germline, CDR1 is KGHSH, CDR2 LQKENI. CDR3 residues: CASSPLLLAGGSGSYNEQFF. In DNA form, the CDR3 reads TGTGCCAGCTCACCGCTGTTACTAGCGGGGGGATCAGGGTCCTACAATGAGCAGTTCTTC.

The chain is built from TRBV18 and TRBJ1-4; 8 nucleotides line up with TRBD1. Looked up from germline, CDR1 is KGHSH and CDR2 is LQKENI. Trimming removed 3 bases from V and 7 bases from J; junction bases left unmatched: 7. The CDR3 runs 15 residues. CDR3 in DNA: TGTGCCAGCTCACCGATAAGGACAGGGAGTGAAAAACTGTTTTTT. This encodes CASSPIRTGSEKLFF.

This chain connects TRBV6-6 to TRBJ1-5, with 11 bases that match TRBD1. Trimming cost V 6 bases and J 5 bases; bases outside gene matches: 3. CDR1 is MNHNY, CDR2 SVGAGI, per germline (reference sequence). The CDR3 runs 14 residues. CDR3 nucleotide sequence: TGTGCCAGCAGCTCGGGACAGGGGGATCAGCCCCAGCATTTT. Translating it yields CASSSGQGDQPQHF.

This chain joins TRBV5-1 and TRBJ1-4, with D tentatively TRBD1 (5 bases). Germline CDR1 is SGHRS and CDR2 is YFSETQ. With 4 bases removed from V and 4 bases from J, the gap between germline ends came to 11 bases. The CDR3 runs to 14 residues. In DNA form, the CDR3 reads TGCGCCAGCAGCCAGGACACTTATAATGAAAAACTGTTTTTT. This encodes CASSQDTYNEKLFF.

The chain recombines TRBV7-6 with TRBJ2-3, with 9 bases that match TRBD2. Germline values: CDR1 SGHVS, CDR2 FNYEAQ. This CDR3 has 18 residues. V was pared by 1 base and J by 7 bases, with 15 bases of the junction left unmatched. This CDR3 is CASSLDPPLAGMMNTQYF. The CDR3 region has the DNA TGTGCCAGCAGCTTAGATCCCCCCCTAGCGGGAATGATGAATACGCAGTATTTT.